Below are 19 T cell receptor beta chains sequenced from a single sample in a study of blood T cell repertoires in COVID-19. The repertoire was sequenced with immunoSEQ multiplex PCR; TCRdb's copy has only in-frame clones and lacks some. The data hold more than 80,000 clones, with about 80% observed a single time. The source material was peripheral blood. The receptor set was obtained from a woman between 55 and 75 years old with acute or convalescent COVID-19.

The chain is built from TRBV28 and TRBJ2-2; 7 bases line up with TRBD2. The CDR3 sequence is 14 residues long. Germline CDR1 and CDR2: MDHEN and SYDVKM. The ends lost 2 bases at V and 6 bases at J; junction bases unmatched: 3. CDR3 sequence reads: CASSLAGDAGELFF. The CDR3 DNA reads TGTGCCAGCAGTTTAGCGGGAGACGCCGGGGAGCTGTTTTTT.

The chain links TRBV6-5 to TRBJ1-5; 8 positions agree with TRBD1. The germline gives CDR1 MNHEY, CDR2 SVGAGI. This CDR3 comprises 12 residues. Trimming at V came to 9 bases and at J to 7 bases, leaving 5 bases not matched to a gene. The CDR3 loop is CASTGGGQPQHF. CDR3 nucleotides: TGTGCCAGTACAGGGGGGGGACAGCCCCAGCATTTT.

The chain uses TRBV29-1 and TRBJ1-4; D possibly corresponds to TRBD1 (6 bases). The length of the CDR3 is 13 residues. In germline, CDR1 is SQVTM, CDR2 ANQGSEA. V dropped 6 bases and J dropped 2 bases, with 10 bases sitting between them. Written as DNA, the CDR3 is TGCAGCGTAATAACAGGGACTAATGAAAAACTGTTTTTT. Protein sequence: CSVITGTNEKLFF.

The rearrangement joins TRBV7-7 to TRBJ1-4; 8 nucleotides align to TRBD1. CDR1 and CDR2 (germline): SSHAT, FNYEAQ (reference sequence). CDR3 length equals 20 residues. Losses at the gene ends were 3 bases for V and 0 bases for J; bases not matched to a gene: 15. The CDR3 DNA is TGTGCCAGCAGCTTTAGGGGCCGAGGACAGGGAACGTCAACTAATGAAAAACTGTTTTTT. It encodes CASSFRGRGQGTSTNEKLFF.

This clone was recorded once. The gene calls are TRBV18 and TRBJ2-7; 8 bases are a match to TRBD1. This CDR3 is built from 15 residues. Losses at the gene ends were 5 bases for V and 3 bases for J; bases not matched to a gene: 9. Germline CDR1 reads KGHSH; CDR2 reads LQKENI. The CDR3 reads CASSAGTGGHYEQYF. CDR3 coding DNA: TGTGCCAGCTCAGCGGGGACAGGTGGACACTACGAGCAGTACTTC.

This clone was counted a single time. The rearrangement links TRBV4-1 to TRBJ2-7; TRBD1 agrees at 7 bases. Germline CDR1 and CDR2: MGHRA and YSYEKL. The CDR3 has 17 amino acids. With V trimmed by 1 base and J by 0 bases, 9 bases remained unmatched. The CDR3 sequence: CASSQVVGDSPSYEQYF. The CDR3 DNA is TGCGCCAGCAGCCAAGTAGTAGGGGACAGCCCCTCCTACGAGCAGTACTTC.

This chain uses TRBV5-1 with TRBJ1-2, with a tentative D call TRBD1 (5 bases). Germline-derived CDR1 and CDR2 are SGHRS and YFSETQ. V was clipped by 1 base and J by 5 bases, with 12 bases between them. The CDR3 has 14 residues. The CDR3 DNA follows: TGCGCCAGCAGCTTGATCGGGGGAAATTATGGCTACACCTTC. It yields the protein CASSLIGGNYGYTF. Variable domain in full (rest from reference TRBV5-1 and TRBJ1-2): KAGVTQTPRYLIKTRGQQVTLSCSPISGHRSVSWYQQTPGQGLQFLFEYFSETQRNKGNFPGRFSGRQFSNSRSEMNVSTLELGDSALYLCASSLIGGNYGYTFGSGTRLTVV.

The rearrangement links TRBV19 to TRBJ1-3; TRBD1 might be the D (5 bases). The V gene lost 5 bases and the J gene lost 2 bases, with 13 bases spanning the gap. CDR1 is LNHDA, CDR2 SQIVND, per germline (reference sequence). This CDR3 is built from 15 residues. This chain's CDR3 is CASSSDTSPGNTIYF. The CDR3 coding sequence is TGTGCCAGTAGTTCGGACACATCCCCTGGAAACACCATATATTTT.

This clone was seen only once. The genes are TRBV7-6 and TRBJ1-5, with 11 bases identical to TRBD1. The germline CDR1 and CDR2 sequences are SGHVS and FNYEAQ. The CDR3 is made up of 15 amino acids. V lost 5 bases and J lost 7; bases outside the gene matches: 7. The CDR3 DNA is TGTGCCAGCAGCAGGGGACAGGGGGTCGGACAGCCCCAGCATTTT. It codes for CASSRGQGVGQPQHF.

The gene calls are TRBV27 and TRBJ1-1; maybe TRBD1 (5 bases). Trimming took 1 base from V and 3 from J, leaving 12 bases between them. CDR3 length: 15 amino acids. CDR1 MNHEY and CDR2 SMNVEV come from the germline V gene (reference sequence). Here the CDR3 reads CASSLYQGGDTEAFF. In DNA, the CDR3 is TGTGCCAGCAGTTTATATCAGGGTGGGGACACTGAAGCTTTCTTT.

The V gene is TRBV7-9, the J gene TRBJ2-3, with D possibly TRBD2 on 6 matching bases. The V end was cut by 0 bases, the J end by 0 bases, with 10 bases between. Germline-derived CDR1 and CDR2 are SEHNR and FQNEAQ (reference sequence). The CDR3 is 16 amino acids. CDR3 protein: CASSLALARSTDTQYF. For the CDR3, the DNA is TGTGCCAGCAGCTTAGCGCTAGCGCGAAGCACAGATACGCAGTATTTT. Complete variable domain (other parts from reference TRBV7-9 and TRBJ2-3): DTGVSQNPRHKITKRGQNVTFRCDPISEHNRLYWYRQTLGQGPEFLTYFQNEAQLEKSRLLSDRFSAERPKGSFSTLEIQRTEQGDSAMYLCASSLALARSTDTQYFGPGTRLTVL.

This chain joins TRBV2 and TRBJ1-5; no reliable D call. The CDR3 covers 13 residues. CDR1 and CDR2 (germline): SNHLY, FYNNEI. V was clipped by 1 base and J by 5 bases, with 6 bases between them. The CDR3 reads CASSEEIDQPQHF. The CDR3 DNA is TGTGCCAGCAGTGAAGAAATCGATCAGCCCCAGCATTTT. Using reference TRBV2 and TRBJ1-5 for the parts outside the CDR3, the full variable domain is EPEVTQTPSHQVTQMGQEVILRCVPISNHLYFYWYRQILGQKVEFLVSFYNNEISEKSEIFDDQFSVERPDGSNFTLKIRSTKLEDSAMYFCASSEEIDQPQHFGDGTRLSIL.

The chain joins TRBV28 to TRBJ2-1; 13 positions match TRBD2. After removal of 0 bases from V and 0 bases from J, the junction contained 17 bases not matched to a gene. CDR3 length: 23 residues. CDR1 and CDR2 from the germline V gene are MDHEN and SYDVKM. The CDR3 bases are TGTGCCAGCAGTTTATGGGGTGCGGCATGGACTAGCGGGAGTCCTAGCTCCTACAATGAGCAGTTCTTC. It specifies CASSLWGAAWTSGSPSSYNEQFF.

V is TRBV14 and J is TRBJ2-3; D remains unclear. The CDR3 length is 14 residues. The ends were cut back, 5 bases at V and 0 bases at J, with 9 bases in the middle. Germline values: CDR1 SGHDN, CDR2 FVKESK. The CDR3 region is CASSELISTDTQYF. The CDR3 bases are TGTGCCAGCAGCGAGCTTATCAGCACAGATACGCAGTATTTT.

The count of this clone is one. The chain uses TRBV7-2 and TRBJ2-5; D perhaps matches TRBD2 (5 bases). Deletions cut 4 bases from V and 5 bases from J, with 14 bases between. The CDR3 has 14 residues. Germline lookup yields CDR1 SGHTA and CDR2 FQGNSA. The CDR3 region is CASSYRRDSETQYF. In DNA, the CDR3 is TGTGCCAGCAGCTACCGTCGGGATAGCGAGACCCAGTACTTC.

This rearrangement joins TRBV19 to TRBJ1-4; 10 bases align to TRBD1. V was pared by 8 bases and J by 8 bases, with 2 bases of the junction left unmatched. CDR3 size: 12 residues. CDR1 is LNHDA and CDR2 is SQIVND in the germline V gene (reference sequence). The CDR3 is CASAGQGEKLFF. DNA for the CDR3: TGTGCCAGTGCGGGACAGGGGGAAAAACTGTTTTTT.

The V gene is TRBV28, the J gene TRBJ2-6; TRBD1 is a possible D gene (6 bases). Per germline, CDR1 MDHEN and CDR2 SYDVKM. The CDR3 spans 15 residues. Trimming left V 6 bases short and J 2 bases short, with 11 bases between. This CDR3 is CASRYRDPGANVLTF. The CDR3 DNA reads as TGTGCCAGCAGGTACAGGGATCCTGGGGCCAACGTCCTGACTTTC. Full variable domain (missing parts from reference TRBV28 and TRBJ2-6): DVKVTQSSRYLVKRTGEKVFLECVQDMDHENMFWYRQDPGLGLRLIYFSYDVKMKEKGDIPEGYSVSREKKERFSLILESASTNQTSMYLCASRYRDPGANVLTFGAGSRLTVL.

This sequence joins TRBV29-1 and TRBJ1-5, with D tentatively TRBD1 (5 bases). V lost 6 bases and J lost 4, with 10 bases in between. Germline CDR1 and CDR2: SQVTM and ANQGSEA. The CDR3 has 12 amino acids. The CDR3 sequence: CSVTVNNQPQHF. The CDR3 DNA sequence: TGCAGCGTGACAGTTAATAATCAGCCCCAGCATTTT.

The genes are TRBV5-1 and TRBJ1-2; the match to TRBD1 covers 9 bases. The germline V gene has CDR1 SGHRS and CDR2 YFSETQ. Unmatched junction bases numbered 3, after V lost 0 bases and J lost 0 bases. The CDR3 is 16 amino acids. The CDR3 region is CASSLGGQGSNYGYTF. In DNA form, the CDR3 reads TGCGCCAGCAGCTTGGGGGGACAGGGATCTAACTATGGCTACACCTTC.